The 6 T cell receptor beta chains below all came from one sample that was sequenced in a study of T cell responses to AZD1222 COVID-19 vaccine. Libraries were prepared by immunoSEQ multiplex PCR; TCRdb keeps only in-frame clonotypes and omits some of them. The profile shows approximately 180,000 clones, 88% of them singletons. The sample consisted of peripheral blood, taken on day 0 of AZD1222 vaccination. These receptors came from an adult in good health.

This chain uses TRBV7-9 with TRBJ2-7; D remains ambiguous. V was trimmed by 2 bases and J by 5 bases, leaving 7 bases between them. Germline V lookup: CDR1 SEHNR, CDR2 FQNEAQ (reference sequence). The CDR3 covers 12 residues. CDR3 sequence: CASSLYGDEQYF. The CDR3, as DNA: TGTGCCAGCAGCTTATACGGTGACGAGCAGTACTTC. The entire variable domain, with the rest obtained from reference TRBV7-9 and TRBJ2-7, is as follows: DTGVSQNPRHKITKRGQNVTFRCDPISEHNRLYWYRQTLGQGPEFLTYFQNEAQLEKSRLLSDRFSAERPKGSFSTLEIQRTEQGDSAMYLCASSLYGDEQYFGPGTRLTVT.

The V call is TRBV11-2, the J call TRBJ1-1; possible D gene TRBD1, 6 bases. V gave up 1 base and J gave up 14 bases, with 17 bases separating them. The CDR3 contains 13 residues. Germline assignment: CDR1 SGHAT and CDR2 FQNNGV. CDR3 DNA: TGTGCCAGCAGCTTAGGACTCGATACAGGGCCGTTCTTT. Its translation is CASSLGLDTGPFF.

This rearrangement joins TRBV3-1 (or the pseudogene TRBV3-2) to TRBJ2-2; 10 positions agree with TRBD2. Germline V gene sequence: CDR1 LGHDT, CDR2 YNNKEL (reference sequence). J gave up 0 bases and V 1 base, and 8 bases lay outside the gene matches. This CDR3 region has 19 residues. CDR3 bases: TGTGCCAGCAGCCAAGTGGGGCTAGCGGGGGCCGCGAACACCGGGGAGCTGTTTTTT. This sequence encodes CASSQVGLAGAANTGELFF.

The chain combines TRBV5-1 with TRBJ1-1; 12 nucleotides agree with TRBD1. J gave up 1 base and V 8 bases, and 6 bases lay outside the gene matches. Germline V CDR1 and CDR2: SGHRS, YFSETQ. This CDR3 contains 15 residues. This CDR3 reads CASGTGGAENTEAFF. The CDR3 DNA reads TGCGCCAGTGGGACAGGGGGCGCTGAGAACACTGAAGCTTTCTTT.

This clone showed up just a few times. The chain combines TRBV6-4 with TRBJ1-1, with 7 bases matching TRBD1. Germline lookup yields CDR1 MRHNA and CDR2 SNTAGT. The J segment lost 5 bases and the V segment lost 4 bases, leaving 4 bases of the junction unmatched. This CDR3 comprises 13 residues. The CDR3 loop is CASSAGTETEAFF. CDR3 sequence (DNA): TGTGCCAGCAGTGCCGGGACAGAAACTGAAGCTTTCTTT.

The V call is TRBV5-4, the J call TRBJ2-2, with a weak D call TRBD2 (6 bases). Germline V gene lookup returns CDR1 SGHNT and CDR2 YYREEE (reference sequence). V gave up 4 bases and J gave up 0 bases, with 13 bases separating them. The CDR3 length is 16 residues. CDR3 coding DNA: TGTGCCAGCAGCCCCTTCGCGGGGACGAACACCGGGGAGCTGTTTTTT. This gives the protein CASSPFAGTNTGELFF.